This T cell receptor beta chain stems from a study of cytomegalovirus exposure and HLA in healthy donors. Study-level results: The dataset shows that most TCR sequences were rare, while some public TCRs occurred in many donors. Published work reported that the classifier diagnosed cytomegalovirus status with high specificity and sensitivity. The study flagged some 170 TCR beta chains as cytomegalovirus-associated. In the 120 or so validation repertoires, roughly 94% of cluster scores exceeded 0, per a later analysis.

Clones were read by immunoSEQ multiplex PCR, and TCRdb kept only the in-frame ones, dropping some. The profile shows about 360,000 clones, 70% to 90% of them singletons. Details on this clone: Its antigen is unidentified.

CDR3 size: 14 residues. Trimming left V 5 bases short and J 4 bases short, with 12 bases between. Germline assignment: CDR1 SGHAT and CDR2 FQNNGV. V gene TRBV11-2 combines with J gene TRBJ2-1; D might be TRBD2 (5 bases). The sequenced sample was PBMCs. The receptor was isolated from a woman between 18 and 30 years old in good health and CMV-seronegative. CDR3 in amino acids: CASSKRGLYNEQFF. CDR3 nucleotides: TGTGCCAGCAGCAAGCGAGGACTGTACAATGAGCAGTTCTTC.